This TCR beta chain was sequenced in a study of response to subunit inactivated influenza vaccine. TCRdb analysed the RT-PCR reads with MiXCR anew, one entry per CDR3 protein. The sample consists of a few hundred thousand distinct CDR3 sequences, about a fifth of them appearing once. This CDR3 spans 16 amino acids. CDR1 and CDR2 from the germline V gene are LGHNA and YSLEER. Trimming at V came to 4 bases and at J to 8 bases, leaving 8 bases not matched to a gene. The material was PBMCs from blood, obtained around 22 months after vaccination. The chain joins TRBV4-3 to TRBJ2-1, with TRBD2 matching over 13 bases. The receptor was isolated from a man aged 50 to 69 who received an inactivated influenza vaccine. In DNA form, the CDR3 reads TGCGCCAGCAGCCCTCGGACTAGCGGGAGTTCCCATGAGCAGTTCTTC. Its translation is CASSPRTSGSSHEQFF.